This entry lists 24 T cell receptor beta chains sequenced from one sample in a study of T cell responses to AZD1222 COVID-19 vaccine. Data came from immunoSEQ multiplex PCR; TCRdb stores just in-frame clones and leaves some out. The sample includes 150,000 to 200,000 clones, roughly 88% of them seen just once. The starting material was peripheral blood, obtained 28 days after the second AZD1222 dose. The receptor source for this set is an adult who received the AZD1222 COVID-19 vaccine.

This clone showed up just a few times. The chain carries TRBV4-3 and TRBJ1-2; no reliable D call. The CDR3 runs 14 residues. Germline assignment: CDR1 LGHNA and CDR2 YSLEER. Trimming cost V 0 bases and J 4 bases, with 9 bases left between them. In nucleotides, the CDR3 is TGCGCCAGCAGCCAAGACCCCAGGTCCTATGGCTACACCTTC. This codes for CASSQDPRSYGYTF.

This clone appeared a single time. This chain joins TRBV27 and TRBJ1-1, with 7 nucleotides matching TRBD1. The CDR3 covers 13 residues. In germline, CDR1 is MNHEY, CDR2 SMNVEV (reference sequence). Trimming cost V 7 bases and J 1 base; bases outside gene matches: 3. CDR3 region: CASKAGGNTEAFF. CDR3 DNA: TGTGCCAGCAAAGCAGGGGGGAACACTGAAGCTTTCTTT.

This chain connects TRBV4-1 to TRBJ1-1; 10 positions match TRBD1. The V and J ends lost 2 bases and 5 bases, in that order; junction bases with no gene match: 5. This CDR3 comprises 15 residues. Per germline, CDR1 MGHRA and CDR2 YSYEKL. Written as DNA, the CDR3 is TGCGCCAGCAGCCAATCGACAGGGGGCAGGACTGAAGCTTTCTTT. Protein sequence: CASSQSTGGRTEAFF.

The V and J genes are TRBV19 and TRBJ1-1; TRBD1 might be the D (5 bases). The CDR3 has 13 residues. CDR1 is LNHDA and CDR2 is SQIVND in the germline V gene (reference sequence). V was pared by 4 bases and J by 7 bases, with 13 bases between. The CDR3 loop reads CASSTGLDGEAFF. CDR3 sequence (DNA): TGTGCCAGTAGTACGGGACTCGACGGTGAAGCTTTCTTT.

V gene TRBV5-6 combines with J gene TRBJ1-6; no clear D gene. The V end lost 0 bases, the J end lost 10 bases, and 5 bases lay between the germline ends. The CDR3 loop spans 12 amino acids. Germline assignment: CDR1 SGHDT and CDR2 YYEEEE. CDR3 bases: TGTGCCAGCAGCTTGGGGGCATCACCCCTCCACTTT. It encodes CASSLGASPLHF.

The chain is built from TRBV19 and TRBJ1-1; the D gene is possibly TRBD1 (6 bases). Per the germline V gene, CDR1 is LNHDA and CDR2 is SQIVND (reference sequence). V lost 5 bases and J 11 bases, leaving 21 bases between the germline ends. The CDR3 extends over 14 amino acids. The CDR3 is CASSEGGTRGKAFF. The CDR3 DNA reads TGTGCCAGTAGTGAGGGCGGTACCAGGGGAAAGGCTTTCTTT.

The chain links TRBV6-1 to TRBJ1-3; D is undetermined. Germline CDR1 MNHNS, CDR2 SASEGT. The ends were cut back, 2 bases at V and 0 bases at J, with 8 bases in the middle. The CDR3 is made up of 15 amino acids. CDR3 sequence: CASSELADSGNTIYF. The DNA for the CDR3 is TGTGCCAGCAGTGAATTAGCGGACTCTGGAAACACCATATATTTT.

V and J are TRBV7-8 and TRBJ2-7; D not resolved. V was cut by 0 bases and J by 2 bases, with 8 bases left in between. From germline, CDR1 is SGHVS and CDR2 FQNEAQ. CDR3 size: 14 residues. The CDR3 region is CASSLAVNTYEQYF. In DNA form, the CDR3 reads TGTGCCAGCAGCTTAGCGGTGAATACCTACGAGCAGTACTTC.

The J gene is TRBJ2-2, the V gene TRBV7-3; 11 bases match TRBD1. The V segment lost 0 bases and the J segment 6 bases; nucleotides outside the gene matches: 3. The CDR3 loop spans 16 amino acids. In germline, CDR1 is SGHTA, CDR2 FQGTGA. The CDR3 sequence: CASSLTRTGGPGELFF. In nucleotides, the CDR3 is TGTGCCAGCAGCTTAACTCGGACAGGGGGCCCCGGGGAGCTGTTTTTT.

As for this clone: One end of the junction fails to match germline, which may point to a read error. The chain links TRBV3-1 (or the pseudogene TRBV3-2) to TRBJ1-2; 8 bases agree with TRBD1. The CDR3 totals 13 residues. Germline V gives CDR1 LGHDT, CDR2 YNNKEL (reference sequence). DNA of the CDR3: TGTGCCAGCAGCCAAGTCAGGGGGCGTCCCCCGGTCTTC. Its translation is CASSQVRGRPPVF.

Points on this clone: Other DNA sequences in this specimen translate into the identical CDR3. The chain recombines TRBV27 with TRBJ2-7; possibly TRBD1 for D (7 bases). Between the trimmed V and J ends, which lost 5 bases and 6 bases, there was a span of 11 bases. Germline V gene lookup returns CDR1 MNHEY and CDR2 SMNVEV (reference sequence). The CDR3 is 12 residues long. The CDR3 loop is CASSPQGGEQYF. The CDR3 DNA reads as TGTGCCAGCAGTCCCCAGGGGGGCGAGCAGTACTTC.

The CDR3 region has the DNA TGTGCCAGCAGCTTAGGGACAGGCCTCTACGAGCAGTACTTC. It translates to CASSLGTGLYEQYF. The genes are TRBV7-2 and TRBJ2-7, with TRBD1 matching 7 bases. CDR1 and CDR2 from the germline V gene are SGHTA and FQGNSA. This CDR3 is 14 amino acids long. J gave up 3 bases and V 1 base, and 3 bases lay outside the gene matches.

This chain links TRBV28 with TRBJ1-1; D gene unclear. V was pared by 5 bases and J by 0 bases, with 16 bases between. The germline CDR1 and CDR2 sequences are MDHEN and SYDVKM. The CDR3 has 16 amino acids. The CDR3 protein is CASSPRVGRVNTEAFF. The CDR3 DNA is TGTGCCAGCAGTCCCCGTGTGGGTAGGGTGAACACTGAAGCTTTCTTT.

The genes are TRBV5-4 and TRBJ1-4; weak D call: TRBD1 (5 bases). Per germline, CDR1 SGHNT and CDR2 YYREEE (reference sequence). The CDR3 totals 15 residues. Trimming removed 3 bases from V and 4 bases from J, with 13 bases in between. The CDR3 is CASSSGEGRNEKLFF. In DNA form, the CDR3 reads TGTGCCAGCAGCTCTGGAGAGGGACGTAATGAAAAACTGTTTTTT.

CDR3 loop: CASSSVGGHNEQFF. CDR3 in DNA: TGTGCCAGCAGCTCAGTGGGGGGACACAATGAGCAGTTCTTC. V is TRBV7-3 and J is TRBJ2-1; perhaps TRBD2 as D (6 bases). Germline CDR1 is SGHTA and CDR2 is FQGTGA. The CDR3 consists of 14 residues. Trimming took off 4 bases at V and 5 bases at J, with 12 bases between the two ends.

The gene calls are TRBV4-3 and TRBJ1-5; D is possibly TRBD1 (5 bases). V dropped 0 bases and J dropped 1 base, with 13 bases sitting between them. CDR3 length: 17 residues. Germline CDR1 reads LGHNA; CDR2 reads YSLEER. In nucleotides, the CDR3 is TGCGCCAGCAGCCAAGATGGGTTGGGGCGAAGCAATCAGCCCCAGCATTTT. Its translation is CASSQDGLGRSNQPQHF.

This chain connects TRBV19 to TRBJ1-1; D is undetermined. This CDR3 contains 14 residues. Germline-derived CDR1 and CDR2 are LNHDA and SQIVND (reference sequence). Between the trimmed V and J ends, which lost 1 base and 1 base, there was a span of 7 bases. For the CDR3, the DNA is TGTGCCAGTAGTATAGTTGCAGCGAACACTGAAGCTTTCTTT. It yields the protein CASSIVAANTEAFF. The entire variable domain, with the rest obtained from reference TRBV19 and TRBJ1-1, is as follows: DGGITQSPKYLFRKEGQNVTLSCEQNLNHDAMYWYRQDPGQGLRLIYYSQIVNDFQKGDIAEGYSVSREKKESFPLTVTSAQKNPTAFYLCASSIVAANTEAFFGQGTRLTVV.

The chain has TRBV7-9 and TRBJ2-1, with TRBD2 as a possible D gene (7 bases). V was clipped by 1 base and J by 6 bases, with 10 bases between them. CDR1 and CDR2 from the germline V gene are SEHNR and FQNEAQ (reference sequence). This CDR3 has 14 amino acids. Written as DNA, the CDR3 is TGTGCCAGCAGCTTAGAGGGGGGGCTCAATGAGCAGTTCTTC. Its translation is CASSLEGGLNEQFF.

This clone was seen more than once but under ten times. The chain has TRBV9 and TRBJ1-4, with TRBD1 matching 9 bases. The CDR3 runs 15 residues. Germline lookup yields CDR1 SGDLS and CDR2 YYNGEE. V trimming: 0 bases; J trimming: 6 bases; junction bases outside the gene matches: 3. CDR3 nucleotides: TGTGCCAGCAGCGTAGGATGGACAGGGGATGAAAAACTGTTTTTT. This gives the protein CASSVGWTGDEKLFF.

The chain is built from TRBV5-1 and TRBJ2-1; unclear D gene. Trimming took off 0 bases at V and 10 bases at J, with 8 bases between the two ends. CDR3 length: 12 residues. Looked up from germline, CDR1 is SGHRS and CDR2 is YFSETQ. The CDR3 region is CASSLAWEEQFF. CDR3 nucleotides: TGCGCCAGCAGCTTGGCTTGGGAAGAGCAGTTCTTC.

This clone was seen just once. This sequence joins TRBV6-5 and TRBJ2-5; 7 bases align to TRBD1. CDR1 and CDR2 from the germline V gene are MNHEY and SVGAGI. The trim removed 7 bases at V and 4 bases at J, leaving 6 bases unmatched. This CDR3 is 13 amino acids long. This CDR3 is CASTGTAGETQYF. CDR3 nucleotide sequence: TGTGCCAGCACAGGGACAGCAGGAGAGACCCAGTACTTC.

This clone has just a few counts. The V call is TRBV3-1 (or the pseudogene TRBV3-2), the J call TRBJ1-5, with D tentatively TRBD1 (5 bases). In germline, CDR1 is LGHDT, CDR2 YNNKEL (reference sequence). Trimming removed 1 base from V and 6 bases from J, with 13 bases in between. This CDR3 comprises 15 residues. The CDR3 region is CASSQGPPRGQPQHF. CDR3 in DNA: TGTGCCAGCAGCCAAGGTCCACCAAGGGGTCAGCCCCAGCATTTT.

This chain links TRBV18 with TRBJ1-2; 8 positions match TRBD1. J gave up 5 bases and V 2 bases, and 7 bases lay outside the gene matches. CDR1 and CDR2 (germline): KGHSH, LQKENI. This CDR3 region has 15 residues. CDR3 in DNA: TGTGCCAGCTCACCATCGGACAGGGTATCGTATGGCTACACCTTC. It codes for CASSPSDRVSYGYTF.

This chain joins TRBV12-3 or TRBV12-4 and TRBJ1-1; D is unclear. The CDR3 has 13 residues. Trimming pared 4 bases from V and 1 base from J, leaving 7 bases between. The CDR3 reads CASSSLANTEAFF. The DNA for the CDR3 is TGTGCCAGCAGTTCCCTTGCGAACACTGAAGCTTTCTTT.